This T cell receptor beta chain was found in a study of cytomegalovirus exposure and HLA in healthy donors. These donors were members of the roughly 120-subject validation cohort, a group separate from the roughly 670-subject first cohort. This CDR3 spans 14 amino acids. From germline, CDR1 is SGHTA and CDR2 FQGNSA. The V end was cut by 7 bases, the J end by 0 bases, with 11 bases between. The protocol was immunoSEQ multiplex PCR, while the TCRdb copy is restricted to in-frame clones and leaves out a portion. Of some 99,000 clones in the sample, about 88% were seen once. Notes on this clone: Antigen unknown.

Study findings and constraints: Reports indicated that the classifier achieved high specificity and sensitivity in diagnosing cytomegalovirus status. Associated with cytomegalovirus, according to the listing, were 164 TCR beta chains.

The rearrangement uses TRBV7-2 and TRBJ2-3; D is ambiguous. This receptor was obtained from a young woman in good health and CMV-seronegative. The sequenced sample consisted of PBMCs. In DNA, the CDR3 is TGTGCCAGCACGACTTACACTAGCACAGATACGCAGTATTTT. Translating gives CASTTYTSTDTQYF.